The entry that follows covers one T cell receptor beta chain sequence. This sample is part of a study of cytomegalovirus exposure and HLA in healthy donors. Clones were read by immunoSEQ multiplex PCR, and TCRdb kept only the in-frame ones, dropping some. This sample has hundreds of thousands of clones; roughly 89% occur once, and the top ten carry roughly 0.83%. The sample comprised PBMCs. The receptor was isolated from a woman between 18 and 29 years old in good health and CMV-seronegative.

Written as DNA, the CDR3 is TGTGCCAGCAGTCCGACTGCAAACTATGGCTACACCTTC. This encodes CASSPTANYGYTF. V is TRBV2 and J is TRBJ1-2; D is unclear. CDR1 SNHLY and CDR2 FYNNEI come from the germline V gene. The V end lost 5 bases, the J end lost 2 bases, and 9 bases lay between the germline ends. CDR3 length: 13 residues.